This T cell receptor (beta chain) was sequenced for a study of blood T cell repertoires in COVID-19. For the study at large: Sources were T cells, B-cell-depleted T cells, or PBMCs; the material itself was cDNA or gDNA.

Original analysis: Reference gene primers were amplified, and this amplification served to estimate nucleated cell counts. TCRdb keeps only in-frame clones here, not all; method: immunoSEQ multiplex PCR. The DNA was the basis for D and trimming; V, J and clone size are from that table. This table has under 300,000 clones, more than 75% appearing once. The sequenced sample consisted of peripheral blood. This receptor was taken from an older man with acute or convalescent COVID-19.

CDR3 amino acids: CASSSDSNYGYTF. The CDR3, as DNA: TGCGCCAGCAGCTCGGACAGTAACTATGGCTACACCTTC. V usage is TRBV5-1 and J usage is TRBJ1-2; TRBD1 is a possible D gene (6 bases). CDR3 length: 13 amino acids. CDR1 is SGHRS, CDR2 YFSETQ, per germline. V lost 3 bases to trimming and J lost 1 base, with 7 bases between them.